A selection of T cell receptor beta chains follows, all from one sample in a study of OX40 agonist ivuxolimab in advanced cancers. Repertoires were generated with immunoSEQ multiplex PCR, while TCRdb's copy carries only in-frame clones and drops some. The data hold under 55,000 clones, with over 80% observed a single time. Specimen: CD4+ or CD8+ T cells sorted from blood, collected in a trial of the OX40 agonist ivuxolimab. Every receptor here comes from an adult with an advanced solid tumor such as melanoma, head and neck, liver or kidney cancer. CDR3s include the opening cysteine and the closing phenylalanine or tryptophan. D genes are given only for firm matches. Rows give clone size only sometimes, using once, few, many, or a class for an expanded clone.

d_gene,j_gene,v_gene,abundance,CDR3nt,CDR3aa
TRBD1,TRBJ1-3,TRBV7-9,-,TGTGCCAGCAGCTTCGGGGGACAGCGCGGAAACACCATATATTTT,CASSFGGQRGNTIYF
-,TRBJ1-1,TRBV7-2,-,TGTGCCAGCAGCTTAGAGGCCGACACTGAAGCTTTCTTT,CASSLEADTEAFF
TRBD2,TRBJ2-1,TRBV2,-,TGTGCCAGCAGTGAAGCGGGACTAGCGGGCCGTTACAATGAGCAGTTCTTC,CASSEAGLAGRYNEQFF
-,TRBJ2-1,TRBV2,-,TGTGCCAGCAGTGATTTCGGGGGCAGCTCCTACAATGAGCAGTTCTTC,CASSDFGGSSYNEQFF
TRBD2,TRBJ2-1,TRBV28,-,TGTGCCAGCAGCCGGAGTCGGGGGGATGAGCAGTTCTTC,CASSRSRGDEQFF
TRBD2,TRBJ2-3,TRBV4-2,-,TGTGCCAGCAGCCAAGCACCTAGCGGGGGTGACACAGATACGCAGTATTTT,CASSQAPSGGDTDTQYF
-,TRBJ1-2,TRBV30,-,TGTGCCTGGAGTGTACAAGGCCGTTCAGGGTATGGCTACACCTTC,CAWSVQGRSGYGYTF
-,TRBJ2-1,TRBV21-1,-,TGTGCCAGCAGCGGCCGGACAGGGGGCACAACTAGCGGATACAATGAGCAGTTCTTC,CASSGRTGGTTSGYNEQFF
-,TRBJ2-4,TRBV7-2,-,TGTGCCAGCAGCCCATGGCGGGATAGCATTCAGTACTTC,CASSPWRDSIQYF
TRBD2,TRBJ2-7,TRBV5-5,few,TGTGCCAGCAGCTTGTCCCCGACTAGCGGGGCCTACGAGCAGTACTTC,CASSLSPTSGAYEQYF
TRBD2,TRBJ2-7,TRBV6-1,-,TGTGCCAGCAGTGGGCGGGTAAGCGGGAGCTCCTACGAGCAGTACTTC,CASSGRVSGSSYEQYF
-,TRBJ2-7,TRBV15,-,TGTGCCACCAGCAGAGCCGGGCAATCCTACGAGCAGTACTTC,CATSRAGQSYEQYF
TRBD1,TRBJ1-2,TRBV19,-,TGTGCCAGTAGTATCTATGGACAGGGTGACTATGGCTACACCTTC,CASSIYGQGDYGYTF
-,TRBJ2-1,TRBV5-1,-,TGCGCCAGCAGCTTCACACAGGGCAATGAGCAGTTCTTC,CASSFTQGNEQFF
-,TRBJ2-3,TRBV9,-,TGTGCCAGCAGCCCGGAAGTTCCAGATACGCAGTATTTT,CASSPEVPDTQYF
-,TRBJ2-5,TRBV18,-,TGTGCCAGCTCCCGAAGCAACGGTGGAGAGACCCAGTACTTC,CASSRSNGGETQYF
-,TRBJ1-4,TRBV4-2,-,TGTGCCAGCAGCCAAGAGCAGGGGAGTGAAAAACTGTTTTTT,CASSQEQGSEKLFF
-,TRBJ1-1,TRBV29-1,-,TGCAGCGTTAAAGAGAACACTGAAGCTTTCTTT,CSVKENTEAFF
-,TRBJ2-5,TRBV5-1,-,TGCGCCAGCAGCTTGCAGGAAGGAGAGACCCAGTACTTC,CASSLQEGETQYF
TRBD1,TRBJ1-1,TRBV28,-,TGTGCCAGCAGCGAAGCGACAGGGGTTGAAGCTTTCTTT,CASSEATGVEAFF
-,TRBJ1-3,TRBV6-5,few,TGTGCCAGCAGCAAGGGACGGTCCTCTGGAAACACCATATATTTT,CASSKGRSSGNTIYF
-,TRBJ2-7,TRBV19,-,TGTGCCAGTAGTATAGGCGGGAAGGGCTACGAGCAGTACTTC,CASSIGGKGYEQYF
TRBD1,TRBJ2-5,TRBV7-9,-,TGTGCCAGCAGCCCGGGACAGGGTGGCGGAGAGACCCAGTACTTC,CASSPGQGGGETQYF
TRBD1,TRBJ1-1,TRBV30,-,TGTGCCTGGAGTACCGGGACAGAGAACACTGAAGCTTTCTTT,CAWSTGTENTEAFF
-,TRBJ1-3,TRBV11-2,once,TGTGCCAGCAGCTTATGGCCAGGGAACATATATTTT,CASSLWPGNIYF
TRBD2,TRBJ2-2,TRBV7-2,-,TGTGCCAGCAGCTTAGATCCTAGCGGGAGTCAAATCGGGGAGCTGTTTTTT,CASSLDPSGSQIGELFF
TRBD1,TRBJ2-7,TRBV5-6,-,TGTGCCAGCAGCGCAATAACAGGGGAGAGGAACGAGCAGTACTTC,CASSAITGERNEQYF
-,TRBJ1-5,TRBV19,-,TGTGCCAGTAGTGACATGGGACGGCCGGGGAATCAGCCCCAGCATTTT,CASSDMGRPGNQPQHF
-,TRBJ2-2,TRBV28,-,TGTGCCAGCAGTTTTTTAGAGTCGAACACCGGGGAGCTGTTTTTT,CASSFLESNTGELFF
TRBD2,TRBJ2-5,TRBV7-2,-,TGTGCCAGCAGCTTAGGCCTAGCGGGAGTGAGGGAGCAGTACTTC,CASSLGLAGVREQYF